The present T cell receptor beta chain was sequenced within a study of blood T cells in healthy people across ages. Trimming stripped 6 bases from V and 3 bases from J, with 16 bases between. There are 15 residues in the CDR3. A J-beta primer mix and a sample-barcoded 5' primer were used in a second PCR of about 7 to 12 cycles. TCRdb itself ran the 5' RACE reads through MiXCR, one entry per CDR3 protein. The sample records about 1.5 million distinct CDR3 sequences, around 40% being singletons. Each donor had around 9.2 milliliters of peripheral blood drawn. This clonotype showed up just once. This chain joins TRBV12-3 or TRBV12-4 and TRBJ2-3; D unclear. This clonotype was obtained from a woman between 18 and 29 years old in good health. Sample: blood. CDR3: CASSPGGVETDTQYF. The CDR3 nucleotides read TGTGCCAGCAGCCCCGGTGGGGTGGAAACAGATACGCAGTATTTT.